The present entry profiles one TCR beta chain with its context. Its antigen is undetermined. Sequenced by immunoSEQ multiplex PCR; TCRdb stores in-frame clones only, minus some. The sample lists some 180,000 clones, roughly nine tenths occurring once. There are 15 residues in the CDR3. Germline CDR1 SGHNT, CDR2 YYREEE (reference sequence). Trimming left V 4 bases short and J 1 base short, with 15 bases between. This sample was included in a study of cytomegalovirus exposure and HLA in healthy donors. The study's findings and limits: Investigators reported about 160 TCR beta chains as tied to cytomegalovirus. The tendency of first-cohort TCR clusters to co-occur in the 120 or so validation repertoires was the finding of a later analysis. Published work reported that the classifier diagnosed cytomegalovirus status with high specificity and sensitivity.

The clonotype was recovered from a man in his thirties or forties in good health and CMV-seropositive. Sequencing was carried out using PBMCs. The rearrangement uses TRBV5-4 and TRBJ2-7; D is possibly TRBD2 (5 bases). The CDR3 DNA is TGTGCCAGCAGCCTACTCTTGGGGAGATCCTACGAGCAGTACTTC. It specifies CASSLLLGRSYEQYF.